The present T cell receptor beta chain was sequenced within a study of T cell responses to AZD1222 COVID-19 vaccine. Here immunoSEQ multiplex PCR was the method, and the copy in TCRdb shows in-frame clones only, minus some. The data contain roughly 200,000 clones, approximately 95% of them singletons. With regard to this clone: No antigen is known for it.

V lost 0 bases to trimming and J lost 2 bases, with 9 bases between them. There are 15 residues in the CDR3. Germline loops: CDR1 MDHEN, CDR2 SYDVKM. Notes on the study in general: Spike was spanned by vaccine-associated CD4 TCRs, with dominance at 160-218 and 743-854.

The J gene is TRBJ2-3, the V gene TRBV28; D not certain. The sample here was peripheral blood, taken 28 days after the second dose of the MenACWY control vaccine. This TCR was recovered from an adult who received the MenACWY meningococcal vaccine as a control. In nucleotides, the CDR3 is TGTGCCAGCAGTTTATGGAGACGGAACACAGATACGCAGTATTTT. Translation: CASSLWRRNTDTQYF.